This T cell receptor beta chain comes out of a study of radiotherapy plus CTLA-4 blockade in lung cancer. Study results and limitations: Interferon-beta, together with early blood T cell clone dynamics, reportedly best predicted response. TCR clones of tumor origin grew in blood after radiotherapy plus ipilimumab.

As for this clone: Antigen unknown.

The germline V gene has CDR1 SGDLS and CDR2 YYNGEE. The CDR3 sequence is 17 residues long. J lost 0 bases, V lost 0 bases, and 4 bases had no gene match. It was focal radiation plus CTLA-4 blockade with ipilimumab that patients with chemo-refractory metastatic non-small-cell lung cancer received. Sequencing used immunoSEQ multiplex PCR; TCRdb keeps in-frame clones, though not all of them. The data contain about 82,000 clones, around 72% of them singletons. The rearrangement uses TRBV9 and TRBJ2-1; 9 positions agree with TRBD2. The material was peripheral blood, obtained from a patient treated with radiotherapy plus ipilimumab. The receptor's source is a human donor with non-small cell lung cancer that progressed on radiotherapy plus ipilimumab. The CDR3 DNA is TGTGCCAGCAGCGTAGAAGATAGCGGGAGCTCCTACAATGAGCAGTTCTTC. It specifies CASSVEDSGSSYNEQFF. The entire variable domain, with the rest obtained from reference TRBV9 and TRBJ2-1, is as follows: DSGVTQTPKHLITATGQRVTLRCSPRSGDLSVYWYQQSLDQGLQFLIQYYNGEERAKGNILERFSAQQFPDLHSELNLSSLELGDSALYFCASSVEDSGSSYNEQFFGPGTRLTVL.